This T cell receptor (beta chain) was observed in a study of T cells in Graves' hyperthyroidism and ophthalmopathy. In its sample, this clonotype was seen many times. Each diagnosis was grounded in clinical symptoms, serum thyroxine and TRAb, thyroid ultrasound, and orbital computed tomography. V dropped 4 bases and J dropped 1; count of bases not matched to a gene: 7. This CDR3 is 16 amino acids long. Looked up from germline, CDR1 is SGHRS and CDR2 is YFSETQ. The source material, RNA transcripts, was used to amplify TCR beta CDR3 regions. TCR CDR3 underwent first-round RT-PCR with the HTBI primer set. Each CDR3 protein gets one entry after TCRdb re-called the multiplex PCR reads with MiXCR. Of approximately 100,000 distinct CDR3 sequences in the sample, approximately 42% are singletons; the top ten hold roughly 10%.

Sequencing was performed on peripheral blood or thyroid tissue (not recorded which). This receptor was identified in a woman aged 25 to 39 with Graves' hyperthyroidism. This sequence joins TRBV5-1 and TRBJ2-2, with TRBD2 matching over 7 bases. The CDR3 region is CASSPGTTLNTGELFF. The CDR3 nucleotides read TGCGCCAGCAGCCCAGGGACTACTCTGAACACCGGGGAGCTGTTTTTT.